A single sample is the source of the 15 T cell receptor beta chains below, sequenced in a study of blood T cell repertoires in COVID-19. Only in-frame clones appear in the TCRdb table, and some are missing; sequencing was by immunoSEQ multiplex PCR. The sample includes about 300,000 clones, around 85% of them seen just once. Sequencing was done on a sample of PBMCs or T cells enriched from blood (not recorded which). Every receptor here comes from a woman in her 30s who had been exposed to COVID-19.

V usage is TRBV9 and J usage is TRBJ2-3, with 7 positions matching TRBD2. Germline CDR1 and CDR2: SGDLS and YYNGEE. CDR3 length: 20 residues. With 3 bases clipped from V and 0 bases from J, the junction kept 19 bases outside the gene matches. The DNA for the CDR3 is TGTGCCAGCAGCGGTCTCAGAGGGGTAGCGGGCAAGCAGAGCACAGATACGCAGTATTTT. Protein: CASSGLRGVAGKQSTDTQYF.

About this clone: Since the CDR3 does not end with the conserved phenylalanine or tryptophan, this likely comes from a read error. The DNA is omitted, as the CDR3 cannot be located on it reliably, and the CDR3 follows TCRdb's listing. V is TRBV10-2 and J is TRBJ2-7; the table gives TRBD2 as D, unverified against the DNA. CDR1 WSHSY and CDR2 SAAADI come from the germline V gene. The CDR3 numbers 14 amino acids, ends counted. CDR3 residues: CASSEYSGRAALII.

This clone was detected only a few times. The rearrangement uses TRBV11-3 and TRBJ2-2; 7 nucleotides agree with TRBD1. Germline-derived CDR1 and CDR2 are SGHNT and YENEEA. The CDR3 spans 16 residues. J gave up 3 bases and V 5 bases, and 9 bases lay outside the gene matches. The CDR3 reads CASSPYSGTDTGELFF. CDR3 nucleotides: TGTGCCAGCAGCCCGTATTCCGGGACAGACACCGGGGAGCTGTTTTTT.

The gene calls are TRBV7-2 and TRBJ1-5; 12 bases fit TRBD1. With V trimmed by 2 bases and J by 6 bases, 11 bases remained unmatched. The germline gives CDR1 SGHTA, CDR2 FQGNSA. CDR3 length equals 18 residues. The CDR3 loop is CASSLISSGTGGSQPQHF. The CDR3 coding sequence is TGTGCCAGCAGCTTAATCAGCTCGGGGACAGGGGGCAGTCAGCCCCAGCATTTT.

The CDR3 sequence: CASRPGQGYNEQFF. In nucleotides, the CDR3 is TGCGCCAGCAGGCCGGGACAGGGTTACAATGAGCAGTTCTTC. V usage is TRBV10-2 and J usage is TRBJ2-1; 9 bases map to TRBD1. Germline CDR1 is WSHSY and CDR2 is SAAADI. The CDR3 length is 14 residues. J was trimmed by 4 bases and V by 6 bases; bases with no gene match: 4.

The chain couples TRBV30 to TRBJ2-1; 8 bases line up with TRBD2. Germline V lookup: CDR1 GTSNPN, CDR2 SVGIG (reference sequence). V was pared by 3 bases and J by 7 bases, with 11 bases of the junction left unmatched. CDR3 length equals 15 residues. CDR3 nucleotide sequence: TGTGCCTGGAGCCACTTTAGCCGCGGGGGGAATGAGCAGTTCTTC. This codes for CAWSHFSRGGNEQFF. The full variable domain, with the rest looked up from reference TRBV30 and TRBJ2-1, is SQTIHQWPATLVQPVGSPLSLECTVEGTSNPNLYWYRQAAGRGLQLLFYSVGIGQISSEVPQNLSASRPQDRQFILSSKKLLLSDSGFYLCAWSHFSRGGNEQFFGPGTRLTVL.

CDR3 sequence: CAISATEDRVADTQYF. The DNA for the CDR3 is TGTGCCATCAGTGCAACCGAAGACAGGGTGGCAGATACGCAGTATTTT. This sequence joins TRBV10-3 and TRBJ2-3, with 7 bases identical to TRBD1. The CDR3 loop spans 16 amino acids. Germline V gene sequence: CDR1 ENHRY, CDR2 SYGVKD. Losses at the gene ends were 4 bases for V and 4 bases for J; bases not matched to a gene: 11.

The chain is built from TRBV19 and TRBJ2-7; the match to TRBD2 covers 14 bases. The germline V gene encodes CDR1 LNHDA and CDR2 SQIVND (reference sequence). The V and J ends lost 6 bases and 5 bases, in that order; junction bases with no gene match: 3. This CDR3 is 14 amino acids long. The CDR3 DNA sequence: TGTGCCAGTAGAGGGACTAGCGGGAGCCACGAGCAGTACTTC. It yields the protein CASRGTSGSHEQYF.

The gene calls are TRBV2 and TRBJ1-5; 7 bases map to TRBD1. Germline trimming cut 5 bases from V and 2 bases from J; bases unmatched to any gene: 3. Germline CDR1 is SNHLY and CDR2 is FYNNEI. The CDR3 sequence is 14 residues long. CDR3 in DNA: TGTGCCAGCAGTCGACAGGGCGGCAATCAGCCCCAGCATTTT. This encodes CASSRQGGNQPQHF. The full variable domain, its missing parts supplied by reference TRBV2 and TRBJ1-5, is EPEVTQTPSHQVTQMGQEVILRCVPISNHLYFYWYRQILGQKVEFLVSFYNNEISEKSEIFDDQFSVERPDGSNFTLKIRSTKLEDSAMYFCASSRQGGNQPQHFGDGTRLSIL.

This chain connects TRBV10-1 to TRBJ2-4; TRBD1 agrees at 7 bases. With V trimmed by 3 bases and J by 1 base, 9 bases remained unmatched. The germline V gene encodes CDR1 WNHNN and CDR2 SYGVQD (reference sequence). This CDR3 has 17 amino acids. CDR3 sequence reads: CASSDHGQDGAKNIQYF. CDR3 DNA sequence: TGCGCCAGCAGTGACCACGGACAGGACGGGGCCAAAAACATTCAGTACTTC.

This rearrangement joins TRBV9 to TRBJ1-5; TRBD1 is a possible D gene (5 bases). Germline CDR1 SGDLS, CDR2 YYNGEE. The CDR3 runs to 15 residues. Trimming took off 10 bases at V and 1 base at J, with 18 bases between the two ends. The chain's CDR3 is CARGGGGRSNQPQHF. The CDR3 nucleotides read TGTGCCCGCGGCGGGGGGGGAAGGAGCAATCAGCCCCAGCATTTT.

The chain uses TRBV6-5 and TRBJ2-7; TRBD1 aligns across 11 bases. In germline, CDR1 is MNHEY, CDR2 SVGAGI. V was clipped by 2 bases and J by 3 bases; unmatched bases: 3. The CDR3 contains 15 residues. The CDR3 spells CASSYGTGGYYEQYF. The DNA for the CDR3 is TGTGCCAGCAGTTACGGGACAGGGGGTTACTACGAGCAGTACTTC.

The chain uses TRBV7-2 and TRBJ2-7, with 7 bases that match TRBD1. Germline assignment: CDR1 SGHTA and CDR2 FQGNSA. J gave up 5 bases and V 5 bases, and 9 bases lay outside the gene matches. This CDR3 has 14 amino acids. DNA for the CDR3: TGTGCCAGCAGCCCCCCCGACAGGGCGGACGAGCAGTACTTC. Its protein product is CASSPPDRADEQYF.

The chain carries TRBV5-1 and TRBJ1-6; a weak D match, TRBD1 (6 bases). V was pared by 0 bases and J by 5 bases, with 18 bases between. The CDR3 has 18 residues. CDR1 and CDR2 (germline): SGHRS, YFSETQ. The DNA for the CDR3 is TGCGCCAGCAGCTTGGATTTGACAGGAACGTCCGATAATTCACCCCTCCACTTT. This codes for CASSLDLTGTSDNSPLHF.

This chain uses TRBV7-6 with TRBJ2-5; 8 bases match TRBD1. The germline V gene encodes CDR1 SGHVS and CDR2 FNYEAQ. After removal of 5 bases from V and 5 bases from J, the junction contained 7 bases not matched to a gene. This CDR3 has 14 residues. The CDR3 DNA follows: TGTGCCAGCAGCCACGGACAGGGAAGGGAGACCCAGTACTTC. Its translation: CASSHGQGRETQYF.